A selection of T cell receptor beta chains follows, all from one sample in a study of T cells in Graves' hyperthyroidism and ophthalmopathy. TCRdb called the multiplex PCR reads again in MiXCR, with one record for every CDR3 protein. Of around 420,000 distinct CDR3 sequences listed, 15% to 19% are singletons. The specimen was blood. These receptor sequences come from a woman between 18 and 29 years old with Graves' hyperthyroidism. CDR3s include the opening cysteine and the closing phenylalanine or tryptophan.

j_gene | v_gene | CDR3aa
TRBJ1-5 | TRBV4-3 | CASSHGGMRDQPQHF
TRBJ1-1 | TRBV5-6 | CASSFRHNMNTEAFF
TRBJ1-2 | TRBV15 | CATTGQGNYGYTF
TRBJ2-1 | TRBV20-1 | CSASLILLTGRGEQFF
TRBJ2-1 | TRBV20-1 | CSATRDLAGNEQFF
TRBJ1-5 | TRBV20-1 | CSVTTGTNQPQHF
TRBJ1-2 | TRBV4-1 | CASSRRDRVSDDGYTF
TRBJ2-7 | TRBV20-1 | CSARAPGTGGSREQYF
TRBJ1-5 | TRBV20-1 | CSARGTGRNQPQHF
TRBJ2-4 | TRBV4-3 | CASSQDRLAATIAKNIQYF
TRBJ2-3 | TRBV20-1 | CSASRQTSTDTQYF
TRBJ2-2 | TRBV5-8 | CASSSPSTGQVTGELFF
TRBJ1-2 | TRBV28 | CASSILNYGYTF
TRBJ1-1 | TRBV2 | CASSNTQNTEAFF
TRBJ2-2 | TRBV20-1 | CSARPKGLVHTGELFF
TRBJ2-3 | TRBV29-1 | CSVEWGDHITDTQYF
TRBJ2-7 | TRBV27 | CASSLSRRRDSYEQYF
TRBJ1-2 | TRBV20-1 | CSARDPKGGDGYTF
TRBJ1-1 | TRBV20-1 | CSAVGAEAFF
TRBJ2-3 | TRBV18 | CACSQRDSFTDTQYF
TRBJ2-1 | TRBV13 | CASTIQAGAANEQFF
TRBJ2-7 | TRBV20-1 | CSARDPASGNYEQYF
TRBJ1-1 | TRBV20-1 | CSASRQRMNTEAFF
TRBJ1-6 | TRBV3-1 | CASRPQGANSPLHF
TRBJ1-2 | TRBV20-1 | CSARDDDAGLHGYTF
TRBJ2-7 | TRBV28 | CASNPGTEVSREQYF
TRBJ1-1 | TRBV27 | CASSFLHPEGPRVENTEAFF
TRBJ1-2 | TRBV12-3/TRBV12-4 | CASSLFDRGRFYGYTF
TRBJ2-7 | TRBV2 | CASKVTGGGYEQYF
TRBJ2-3 | TRBV11-2 | CASSSLASSTDTQYF
TRBJ1-1 | TRBV7-3 | CASSPKLRGAQWGTEAFF
TRBJ2-3 | TRBV28 | CASREGGRTDTQYF
TRBJ1-1 | TRBV20-1 | CSAREGSGRSEAFF